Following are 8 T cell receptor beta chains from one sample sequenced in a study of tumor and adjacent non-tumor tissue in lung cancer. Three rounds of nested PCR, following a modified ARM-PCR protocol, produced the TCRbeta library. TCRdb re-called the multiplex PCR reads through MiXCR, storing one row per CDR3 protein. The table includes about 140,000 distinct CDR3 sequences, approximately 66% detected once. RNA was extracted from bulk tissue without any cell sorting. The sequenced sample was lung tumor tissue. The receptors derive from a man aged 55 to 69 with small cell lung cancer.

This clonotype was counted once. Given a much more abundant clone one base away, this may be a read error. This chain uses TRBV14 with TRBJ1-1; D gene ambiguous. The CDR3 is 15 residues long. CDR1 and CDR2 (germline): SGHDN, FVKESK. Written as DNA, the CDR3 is TGTGCCAGCAGGCACCTGGACCCCATGAACAGTGAAGCTTTCTTT. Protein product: CASRHLDPMNSEAFF.

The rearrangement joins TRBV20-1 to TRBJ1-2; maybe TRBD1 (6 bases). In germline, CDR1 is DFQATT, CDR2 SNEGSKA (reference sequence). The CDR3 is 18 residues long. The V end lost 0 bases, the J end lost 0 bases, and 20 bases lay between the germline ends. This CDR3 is CSARETTGRAASNYGYTF. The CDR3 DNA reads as TGCAGTGCTAGAGAGACTACAGGGAGGGCGGCGTCTAACTATGGCTACACCTTC.

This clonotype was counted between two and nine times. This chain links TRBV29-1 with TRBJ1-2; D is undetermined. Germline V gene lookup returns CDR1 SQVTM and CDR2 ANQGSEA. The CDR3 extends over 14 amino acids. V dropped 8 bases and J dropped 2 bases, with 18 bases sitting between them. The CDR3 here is CSIVIGEQNYGYTF. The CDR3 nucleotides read TGCAGCATTGTCATTGGAGAACAAAACTATGGCTACACCTTC.

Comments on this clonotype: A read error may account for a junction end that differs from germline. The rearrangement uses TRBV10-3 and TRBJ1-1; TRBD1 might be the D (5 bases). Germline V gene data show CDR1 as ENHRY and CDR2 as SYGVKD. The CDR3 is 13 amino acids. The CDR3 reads CASHEWGNTDAFF. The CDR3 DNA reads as TGTGCCAGTCATGAATGGGGGAACACTGATGCTTTCTTT.

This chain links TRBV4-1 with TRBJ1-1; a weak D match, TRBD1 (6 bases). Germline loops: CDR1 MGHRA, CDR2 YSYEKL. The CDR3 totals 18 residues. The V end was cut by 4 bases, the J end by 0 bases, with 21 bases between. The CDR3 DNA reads TGCGCCAGCAGCCTCTCGGACAGTAGTTCTCGGATGAACACTGAAGCTTTCTTT. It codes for CASSLSDSSSRMNTEAFF.

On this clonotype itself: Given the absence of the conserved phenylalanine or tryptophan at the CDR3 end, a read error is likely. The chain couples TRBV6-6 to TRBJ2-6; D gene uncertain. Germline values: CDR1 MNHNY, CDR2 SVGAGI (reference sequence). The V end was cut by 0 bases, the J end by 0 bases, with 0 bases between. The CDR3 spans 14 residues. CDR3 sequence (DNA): TGTGCCAGCAGTTACTCCTCTGGGGCCAACGTCCTGACTTTA. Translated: CASSYSSGANVLTL.

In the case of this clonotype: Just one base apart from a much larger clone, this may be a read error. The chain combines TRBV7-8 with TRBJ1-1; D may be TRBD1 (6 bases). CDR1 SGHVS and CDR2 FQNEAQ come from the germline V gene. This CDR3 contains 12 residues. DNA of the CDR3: TGTGCCAGCAGTCGGGGGGGGCAGGAAGTTTTCTTT. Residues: CASSRGGQEVFF. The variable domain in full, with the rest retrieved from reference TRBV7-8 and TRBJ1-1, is GAGVSQSPRYKVAKRGQDVALRCDPISGHVSLFWYQQALGQGPEFLTYFQNEAQLDKSGLPSDRFFAERPEGSVSTLKIQRTQQEDSAVYLCASSRGGQEVFFGQGTRLTVV.

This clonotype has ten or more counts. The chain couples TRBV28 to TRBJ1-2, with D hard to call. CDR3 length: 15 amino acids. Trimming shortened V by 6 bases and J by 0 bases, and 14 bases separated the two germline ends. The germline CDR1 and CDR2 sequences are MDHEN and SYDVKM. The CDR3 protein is CASSWSPTSNYGYTF. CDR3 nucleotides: TGTGCCAGCAGCTGGTCCCCGACCTCTAACTATGGCTACACCTTC.